What follows are 13 T cell receptor beta chains derived from one specimen sequenced in a study of blood T cell repertoires in COVID-19 (dated by TCRdb to 2018 to 2021). To prepare the library, the immunoSEQ multiplex PCR assay was applied. The source is immuneACCESS, and TCRdb retained only in-frame sequences with V and J called. Part of the clones is not carried over; for the studies checked, unresolved V genes explain less than half of this, and the remainder is unexplained. The sample table records over 200,000 clones; 70% to 90% of these occur just once. The ten largest clonotypes hold nearly 9.5% of the sample. The specimen sequenced was PBMCs or T cells enriched from blood (not recorded which). These receptors originate from a man between 40 and 49 years old who had recovered from COVID-19.

This chain joins TRBV24-1 and TRBJ2-3; 14 bases are shared with TRBD2. The length of the CDR3 is 18 residues. J lost 5 bases, V lost 3 bases, and 9 bases had no gene match. Germline loops: CDR1 KGHDR, CDR2 SFDVKD. The CDR3 here is CATSDPTTSGRAIDTQYF. The CDR3 DNA reads TGTGCCACCAGTGATCCTACGACTAGCGGGAGGGCCATAGATACGCAGTATTTT.

The J gene is TRBJ2-7, the V gene TRBV28; 10 positions agree with TRBD2. CDR1 is MDHEN and CDR2 is SYDVKM in the germline V gene. This CDR3 spans 16 amino acids. V dropped 4 bases and J dropped 6; count of bases not matched to a gene: 12. As DNA, the CDR3 is TGTGCCAGCAGTTCCCCCCTAGCGGGAGATGGAGGCGAGCAGTACTTC. This encodes CASSSPLAGDGGEQYF.

This clone was counted a few times. The chain links TRBV29-1 to TRBJ1-1, with 10 positions matching TRBD1. CDR3 size: 13 residues. V lost 7 bases and J lost 3; bases outside the gene matches: 5. Germline V gene data show CDR1 as SQVTM and CDR2 as ANQGSEA. The CDR3 loop is CSDWDRGYTEAFF. The CDR3 DNA sequence: TGCAGCGACTGGGACAGGGGATACACTGAAGCTTTCTTT.

Here the CDR3 reads CASSLIGQGPYEQYF. In DNA form, the CDR3 reads TGTGCCAGCAGCTTAATTGGACAGGGACCCTACGAGCAGTACTTC. This chain links TRBV11-2 with TRBJ2-7, with 8 bases fitting TRBD1. The V segment lost 2 bases and the J segment 2 bases; nucleotides outside the gene matches: 5. Germline V gene data show CDR1 as SGHAT and CDR2 as FQNNGV. The CDR3 totals 15 residues.

This chain joins TRBV4-2 and TRBJ2-3; a weak D match, TRBD1 (6 bases). The ends were cut back, 5 bases at V and 1 base at J, with 19 bases in the middle. Germline V gene sequence: CDR1 LGHNA, CDR2 YNFKEQ. CDR3 length: 17 amino acids. The DNA for the CDR3 is TGTGCCAGCAGCACGCCAGACAGGACTTTTGGCACAGATACGCAGTATTTT. This translates into CASSTPDRTFGTDTQYF.

The CDR3 DNA reads TGTGCCAGCAGTTTATCGGATACAGGGATTTCACCCCTCCACTTT. It codes for CASSLSDTGISPLHF. This chain uses TRBV27 with TRBJ1-6; tentatively, D is TRBD1 (6 bases). V was pared by 0 bases and J by 9 bases, with 12 bases between. The germline V gene has CDR1 MNHEY and CDR2 SMNVEV (reference sequence). The CDR3 runs 15 residues.

The V gene is TRBV28, the J gene TRBJ1-1; no reliable D call. V lost 8 bases, J lost 1 base, and 20 bases lay in between. Germline V gene data show CDR1 as MDHEN and CDR2 as SYDVKM. The CDR3 totals 16 residues. This CDR3 is CASASAGIATNTEAFF. The CDR3 nucleotides are TGTGCCAGCGCCTCCGCGGGAATTGCTACGAACACTGAAGCTTTCTTT. Based on the CDR3 plus reference TRBV28 and TRBJ1-1, the full variable domain is DVKVTQSSRYLVKRTGEKVFLECVQDMDHENMFWYRQDPGLGLRLIYFSYDVKMKEKGDIPEGYSVSREKKERFSLILESASTNQTSMYLCASASAGIATNTEAFFGQGTRLTVV.

The J gene is TRBJ2-2, the V gene TRBV5-1, with TRBD1 matching 9 bases. The CDR3 is made up of 16 amino acids. CDR1 SGHRS and CDR2 YFSETQ come from the germline V gene. The V segment lost 5 bases and the J segment 6 bases; nucleotides outside the gene matches: 11. This CDR3 reads CASSQTGTGMAGELFF. Written as DNA, the CDR3 is TGCGCCAGCAGTCAAACCGGGACAGGGATGGCCGGGGAGCTGTTTTTT.

J is TRBJ2-5 and V is TRBV15, with 8 positions matching TRBD2. The CDR3 has 17 residues. V lost 0 bases and J lost 4; bases outside the gene matches: 10. CDR1 LNHNV and CDR2 YYDKDF come from the germline V gene (reference sequence). The DNA for the CDR3 is TGTGCCACCAGCAGAGATCAGGGTAGCGGGGTGGGAGAGACCCAGTACTTC. It yields the protein CATSRDQGSGVGETQYF.

The chain employs TRBV25-1 and TRBJ1-6; tentatively, D is TRBD1 (5 bases). The germline CDR1 and CDR2 sequences are MGHDK and SYGVNS. V lost 2 bases to trimming and J lost 10 bases, with 12 bases between them. This CDR3 is built from 14 residues. CDR3 coding DNA: TGTGCCAGCAGTGAACGCGCCCGGGGGTCACCCCTCCACTTT. It translates to CASSERARGSPLHF.

The chain recombines TRBV18 with TRBJ1-6; D gene unclear. Between the trimmed V and J ends, which lost 0 bases and 9 bases, there was a span of 6 bases. The CDR3 length is 13 residues. The germline V gene encodes CDR1 KGHSH and CDR2 LQKENI. For the CDR3, the DNA is TGTGCCAGCTCACCACCTGAGATTTCACCCCTCCACTTT. Amino acid sequence: CASSPPEISPLHF.

V and J are TRBV18 and TRBJ1-2; a possible D gene is TRBD1 (5 bases). The CDR3 spans 15 residues. V shed 5 bases and J shed 1 base, with 14 bases lying between them. CDR1 and CDR2 (germline): KGHSH, LQKENI. CDR3 sequence reads: CASSEKQGNNYGYTF. The CDR3 DNA follows: TGTGCCAGCTCAGAAAAGCAGGGCAATAACTATGGCTACACCTTC.

The rearrangement uses TRBV30 and TRBJ1-6, with D uncertain. V was shortened by 3 bases and J by 10 bases, with 10 bases between the two germline ends. Germline V lookup: CDR1 GTSNPN, CDR2 SVGIG (reference sequence). This CDR3 comprises 12 residues. In DNA form, the CDR3 reads TGTGCCTGGAGGTTCCGGGTCTCACCCCTCCACTTT. This codes for CAWRFRVSPLHF.